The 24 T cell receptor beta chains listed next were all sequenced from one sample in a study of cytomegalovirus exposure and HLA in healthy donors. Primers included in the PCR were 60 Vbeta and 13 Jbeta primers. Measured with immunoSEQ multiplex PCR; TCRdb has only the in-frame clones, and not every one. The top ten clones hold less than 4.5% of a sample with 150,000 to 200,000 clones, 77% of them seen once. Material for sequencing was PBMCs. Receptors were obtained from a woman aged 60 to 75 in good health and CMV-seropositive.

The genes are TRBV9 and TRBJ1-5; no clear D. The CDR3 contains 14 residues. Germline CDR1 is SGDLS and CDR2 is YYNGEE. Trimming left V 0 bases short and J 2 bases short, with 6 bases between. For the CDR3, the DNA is TGTGCCAGCAGCGTAGGTTTAGGCAATCAGCCCCAGCATTTT. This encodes CASSVGLGNQPQHF.

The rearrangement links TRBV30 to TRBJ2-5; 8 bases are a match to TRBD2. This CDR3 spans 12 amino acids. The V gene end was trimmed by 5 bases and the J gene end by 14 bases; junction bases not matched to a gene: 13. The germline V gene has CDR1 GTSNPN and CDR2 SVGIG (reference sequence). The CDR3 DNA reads TGTGCCTGGGGGAGGTTAGCGGGATTGATCTACTTC. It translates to CAWGRLAGLIYF.

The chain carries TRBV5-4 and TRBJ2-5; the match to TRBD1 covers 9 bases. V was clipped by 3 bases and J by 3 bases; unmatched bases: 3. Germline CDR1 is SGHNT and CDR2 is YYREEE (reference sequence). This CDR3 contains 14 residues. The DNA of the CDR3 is TGTGCCAGCAGCTCCCGGACAGGGGAAGAGACCCAGTACTTC. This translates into CASSSRTGEETQYF.

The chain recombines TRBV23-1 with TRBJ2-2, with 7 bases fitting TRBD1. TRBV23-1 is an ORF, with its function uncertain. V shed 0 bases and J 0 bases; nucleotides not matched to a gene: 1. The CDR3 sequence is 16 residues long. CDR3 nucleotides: TGCGCCAGCAGTCAATCGGGACAGTCGAACACCGGGGAGCTGTTTTTT. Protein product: CASSQSGQSNTGELFF.

The CDR3 spells CASSLLEGSGNEQFF. The CDR3 nucleotides read TGCGCCAGCAGCTTGTTGGAGGGGTCCGGCAATGAGCAGTTCTTC. The J gene is TRBJ2-1, the V gene TRBV5-1; tentatively, D is TRBD2 (6 bases). V lost 1 base, J lost 6 bases, and 14 bases lay in between. The CDR3 is 15 residues long. In germline, CDR1 is SGHRS, CDR2 YFSETQ.

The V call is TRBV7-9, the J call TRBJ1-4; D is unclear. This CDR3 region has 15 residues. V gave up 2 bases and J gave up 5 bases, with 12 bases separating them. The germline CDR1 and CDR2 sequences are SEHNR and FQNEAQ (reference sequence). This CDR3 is CASSLLGRGNEKLFF. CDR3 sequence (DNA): TGTGCCAGCAGCTTATTAGGCAGAGGAAATGAAAAACTGTTTTTT.

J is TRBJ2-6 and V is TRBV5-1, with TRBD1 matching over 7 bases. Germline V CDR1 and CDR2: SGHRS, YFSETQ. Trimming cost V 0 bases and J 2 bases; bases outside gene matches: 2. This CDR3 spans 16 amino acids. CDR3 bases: TGCGCCAGCAGCTTGGCCAGGGGGACTGGGGCCAACGTCCTGACTTTC. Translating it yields CASSLARGTGANVLTF.

The CDR3 coding sequence is TGCGCCAGCAGCTTGGCCTGGGGAGCTGGGGCCAACGTCCTGACTTTC. This encodes CASSLAWGAGANVLTF. V usage is TRBV5-1 and J usage is TRBJ2-6; TRBD2 might be the D (5 bases). The CDR3 extends over 16 amino acids. V was cut by 0 bases and J by 2 bases, with 9 bases left in between. The germline V gene has CDR1 SGHRS and CDR2 YFSETQ. Complete variable domain (other parts from reference TRBV5-1 and TRBJ2-6): KAGVTQTPRYLIKTRGQQVTLSCSPISGHRSVSWYQQTPGQGLQFLFEYFSETQRNKGNFPGRFSGRQFSNSRSEMNVSTLELGDSALYLCASSLAWGAGANVLTFGAGSRLTVL.

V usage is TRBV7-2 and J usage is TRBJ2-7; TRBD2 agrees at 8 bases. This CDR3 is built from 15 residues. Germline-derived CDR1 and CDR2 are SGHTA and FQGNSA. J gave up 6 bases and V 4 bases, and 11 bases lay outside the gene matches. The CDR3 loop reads CASSSGGGRTAEQYF. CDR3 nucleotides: TGTGCCAGCAGCTCGGGCGGGGGGCGGACGGCCGAGCAGTACTTC.

The CDR3 bases are TGTGCCAGCAGTTTGGACAGGGTTACCTCCTACGAGCAGTACTTC. Translation gives CASSLDRVTSYEQYF. The chain recombines TRBV6-1 with TRBJ2-7; 8 nucleotides line up with TRBD1. Germline trimming cut 5 bases from V and 0 bases from J; bases unmatched to any gene: 6. This CDR3 is built from 15 residues. CDR1 and CDR2 from the germline V gene are MNHNS and SASEGT.

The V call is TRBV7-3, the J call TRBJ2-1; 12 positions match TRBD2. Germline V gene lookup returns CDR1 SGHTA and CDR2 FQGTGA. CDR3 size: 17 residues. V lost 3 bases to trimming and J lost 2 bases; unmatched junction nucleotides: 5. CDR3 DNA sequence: TGTGCCAGCAGCTTGAGACTAGCGGGGGACCCCTACAATGAGCAGTTCTTC. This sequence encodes CASSLRLAGDPYNEQFF.

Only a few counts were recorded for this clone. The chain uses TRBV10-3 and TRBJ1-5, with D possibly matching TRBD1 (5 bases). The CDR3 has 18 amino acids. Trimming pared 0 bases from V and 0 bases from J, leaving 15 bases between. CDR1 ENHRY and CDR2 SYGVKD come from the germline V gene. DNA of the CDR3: TGTGCCATCAGTGAGTCGATTTCAGGGTACAATAGCAATCAGCCCCAGCATTTT. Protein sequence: CAISESISGYNSNQPQHF.

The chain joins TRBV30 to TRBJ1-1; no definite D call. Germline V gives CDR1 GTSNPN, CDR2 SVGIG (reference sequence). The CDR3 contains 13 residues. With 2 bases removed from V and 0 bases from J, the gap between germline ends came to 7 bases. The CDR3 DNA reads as TGTGCCTGGAGTCGTACAATGAACACTGAAGCTTTCTTT. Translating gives CAWSRTMNTEAFF.

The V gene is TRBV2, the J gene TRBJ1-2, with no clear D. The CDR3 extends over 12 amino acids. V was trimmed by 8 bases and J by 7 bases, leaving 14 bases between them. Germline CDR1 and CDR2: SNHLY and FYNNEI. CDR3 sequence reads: CASVPLMSGYTF. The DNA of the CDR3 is TGTGCCAGCGTCCCGTTAATGAGTGGCTACACCTTC.

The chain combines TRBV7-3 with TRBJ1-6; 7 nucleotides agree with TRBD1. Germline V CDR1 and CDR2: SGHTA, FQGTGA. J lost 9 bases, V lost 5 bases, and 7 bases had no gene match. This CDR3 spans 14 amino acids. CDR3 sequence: CASSRAGGSSPLHF. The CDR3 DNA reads TGTGCCAGCAGCCGGGCAGGGGGAAGTTCACCCCTCCACTTT.

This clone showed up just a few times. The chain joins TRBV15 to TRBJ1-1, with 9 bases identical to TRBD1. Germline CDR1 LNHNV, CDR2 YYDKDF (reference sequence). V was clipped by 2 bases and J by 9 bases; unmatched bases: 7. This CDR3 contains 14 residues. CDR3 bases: TGTGCCACCAGCAGACGGGACAGGGAACTCCAAGCTTTCTTT. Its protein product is CATSRRDRELQAFF.

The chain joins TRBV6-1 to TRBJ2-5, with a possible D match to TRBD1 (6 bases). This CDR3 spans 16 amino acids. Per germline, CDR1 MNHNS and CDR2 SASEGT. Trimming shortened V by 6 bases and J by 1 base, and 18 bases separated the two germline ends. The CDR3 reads CASSEKMDSAQETQYF. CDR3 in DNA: TGTGCCAGCAGCGAAAAGATGGACAGCGCCCAAGAGACCCAGTACTTC.

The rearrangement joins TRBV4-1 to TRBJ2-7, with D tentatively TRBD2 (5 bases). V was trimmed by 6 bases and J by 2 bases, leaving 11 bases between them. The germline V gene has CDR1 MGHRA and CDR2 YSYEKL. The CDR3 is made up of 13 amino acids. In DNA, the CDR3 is TGCGCCAGCAGGTCAATCGGGACCTACGAGCAGTACTTC. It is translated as CASRSIGTYEQYF.

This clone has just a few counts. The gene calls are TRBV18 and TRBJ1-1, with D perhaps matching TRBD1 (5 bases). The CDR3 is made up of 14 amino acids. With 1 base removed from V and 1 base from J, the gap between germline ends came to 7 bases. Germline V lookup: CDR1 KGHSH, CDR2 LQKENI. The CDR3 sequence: CASSPLGGNTEAFF. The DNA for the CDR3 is TGTGCCAGCTCACCACTGGGGGGGAACACTGAAGCTTTCTTT.

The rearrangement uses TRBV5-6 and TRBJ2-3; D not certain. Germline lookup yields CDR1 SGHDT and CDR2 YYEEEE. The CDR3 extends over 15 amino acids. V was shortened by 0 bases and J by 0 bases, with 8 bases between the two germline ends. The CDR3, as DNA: TGTGCCAGCAGCTTGGTGGGTAGCAGCACAGATACGCAGTATTTT. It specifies CASSLVGSSTDTQYF.

This CDR3 reads CASSFRDRGVDTQYF. CDR3 DNA: TGCGCCAGCAGCTTCCGGGACAGGGGAGTAGATACGCAGTATTTT. V usage is TRBV5-1 and J usage is TRBJ2-3; TRBD1 agrees at 10 bases. The CDR3 sequence is 15 residues long. The V gene's germline CDR1 is SGHRS and CDR2 YFSETQ. Germline trimming cut 2 bases from V and 5 bases from J; bases unmatched to any gene: 5.

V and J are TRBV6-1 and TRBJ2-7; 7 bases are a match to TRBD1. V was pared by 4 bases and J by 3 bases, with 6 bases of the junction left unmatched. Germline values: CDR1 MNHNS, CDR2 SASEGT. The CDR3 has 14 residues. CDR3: CASSAGQRVYEQYF. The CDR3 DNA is TGTGCCAGCAGTGCGGGACAGAGAGTCTACGAGCAGTACTTC.

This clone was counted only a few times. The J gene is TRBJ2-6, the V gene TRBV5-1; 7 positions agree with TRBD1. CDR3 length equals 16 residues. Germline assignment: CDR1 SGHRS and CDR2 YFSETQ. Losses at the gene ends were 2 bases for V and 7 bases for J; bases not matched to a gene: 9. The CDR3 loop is CASSFVRTGVANVLTF. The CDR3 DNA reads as TGCGCCAGCAGCTTCGTGAGAACAGGGGTAGCCAACGTCCTGACTTTC.

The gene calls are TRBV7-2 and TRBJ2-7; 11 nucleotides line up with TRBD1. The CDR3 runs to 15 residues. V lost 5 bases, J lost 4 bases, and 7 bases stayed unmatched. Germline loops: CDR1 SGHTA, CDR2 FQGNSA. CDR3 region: CASSLRTGGGYEQYF. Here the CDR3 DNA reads TGTGCCAGCAGCCTTCGGACAGGGGGCGGGTACGAGCAGTACTTC.